The clone carrying this T cell receptor beta chain was seen once. Trimming took 4 bases from V and 5 from J, leaving 18 bases between them. The CDR3 contains 15 residues. CDR1 is SGHRS and CDR2 is YFSETQ in the germline V gene. This entry comes from a study of blood T cell repertoires in COVID-19. Profiling relied on immunoSEQ multiplex PCR, and the TCRdb table lists in-frame clones only, not all of them. The top ten hold under 2% of the sample, which has fewer than 400,000 clones, 85% seen once. Participants had their cohort set by participant-reported clinical history. All exposed participants met a person with COVID-19 within 2 weeks before entering the study.

The source material was PBMCs or T cells enriched from blood (not recorded which). V and J are TRBV5-1 and TRBJ1-2; a possible D gene is TRBD1 (5 bases). This TCR was sampled from a woman aged 30 to 39 who had been exposed to COVID-19. The CDR3 DNA reads TGCGCCAGCAGCCTAGAATGGGGGGGTGAATATGGCTACACCTTC. This codes for CASSLEWGGEYGYTF.